Presented here are 21 T cell receptor beta chains from one specimen sequenced in a study of cytomegalovirus exposure and HLA in healthy donors. Profiled with immunoSEQ multiplex PCR; TCRdb holds only in-frame clones, not every one. Here the sample spans approximately 230,000 clones, approximately 84% being singletons. The sequenced material came from PBMCs. The source of these receptors is a man aged 18 to 29 in good health and CMV-seropositive.

V usage is TRBV6-5 and J usage is TRBJ2-4; D is possibly TRBD1 (6 bases). V dropped 4 bases and J dropped 7 bases, with 14 bases sitting between them. The CDR3 extends over 14 amino acids. The germline V gene has CDR1 MNHEY and CDR2 SVGAGI. The CDR3: CASSFRRQANIQYF. CDR3 DNA: TGTGCCAGCAGTTTTAGAAGACAGGCTAACATTCAGTACTTC.

The V call is TRBV11-2, the J call TRBJ2-1; 7 bases match TRBD1. The ends lost 0 bases at V and 12 bases at J; junction bases unmatched: 5. The CDR3 is 13 amino acids. Per germline, CDR1 SGHAT and CDR2 FQNNGV. CDR3 residues: CASSLDQGVGQFF. DNA for the CDR3: TGTGCCAGCAGCTTAGATCAGGGGGTGGGGCAGTTCTTC.

V usage is TRBV28 and J usage is TRBJ1-2, with D maybe TRBD1 (5 bases). V was trimmed by 5 bases and J by 5 bases, leaving 12 bases between them. Looked up from germline, CDR1 is MDHEN and CDR2 is SYDVKM. The CDR3 loop spans 13 amino acids. CDR3 region: CASSPSDKYGYTF. CDR3 nucleotide sequence: TGTGCCAGCAGTCCCTCGGACAAGTATGGCTACACCTTC.

The chain recombines TRBV19 with TRBJ1-1; D unclear. Trimming took 6 bases from V and 1 from J, leaving 15 bases between them. This CDR3 has 15 residues. CDR1 and CDR2 (germline): LNHDA, SQIVND (reference sequence). Here the CDR3 DNA reads TGTGCCAGTAGAGCCACGGGAACAGCGAACACTGAAGCTTTCTTT. Protein product: CASRATGTANTEAFF.

The CDR3 bases are TGTGCCAGCAGCTCACCGGGACAGGTTACCTCCTACGAGCAGTACTTC. Amino acid sequence: CASSSPGQVTSYEQYF. The chain joins TRBV11-2 to TRBJ2-7; 8 bases are a match to TRBD1. CDR1 is SGHAT, CDR2 FQNNGV, per germline. The CDR3 has 16 amino acids. With V trimmed by 4 bases and J by 0 bases, 8 bases remained unmatched.

The chain is built from TRBV7-8 and TRBJ1-5; 11 bases match TRBD1. Germline loops: CDR1 SGHVS, CDR2 FQNEAQ. The CDR3 covers 15 residues. V was pared by 5 bases and J by 5 bases, with 5 bases of the junction left unmatched. CDR3 protein: CASSTGTGGDQPQHF. In DNA, the CDR3 is TGTGCCAGCAGCACCGGGACAGGGGGGGATCAGCCCCAGCATTTT.

This chain connects TRBV9 to TRBJ1-2; 7 nucleotides line up with TRBD1. There are 15 residues in the CDR3. The germline V gene has CDR1 SGDLS and CDR2 YYNGEE. Trimming at V came to 0 bases and at J to 0 bases, leaving 2 bases not matched to a gene. The CDR3 loop is CASSVGGTANYGYTF. The CDR3, as DNA: TGTGCCAGCAGCGTAGGAGGGACAGCTAACTATGGCTACACCTTC. Looking up the rest from reference TRBV9 and TRBJ1-2 gives the full variable domain: DSGVTQTPKHLITATGQRVTLRCSPRSGDLSVYWYQQSLDQGLQFLIQYYNGEERAKGNILERFSAQQFPDLHSELNLSSLELGDSALYFCASSVGGTANYGYTFGSGTRLTVV.

CDR3 coding DNA: TGTGCCAGCTCACCAGAGTTTAGGGGCACTGAAGCTTTCTTT. Translating gives CASSPEFRGTEAFF. This chain links TRBV18 with TRBJ1-1, with D tentatively TRBD1 (5 bases). This CDR3 comprises 14 residues. The germline V gene encodes CDR1 KGHSH and CDR2 LQKENI. Trimming cost V 2 bases and J 4 bases, with 11 bases left between them.

This sequence joins TRBV5-4 and TRBJ2-3; 7 nucleotides match TRBD2. The CDR3 runs 18 residues. Looked up from germline, CDR1 is SGHNT and CDR2 is YYREEE (reference sequence). Trimming took 5 bases from V and 6 from J; bases not matched to a gene: 21. DNA of the CDR3: TGTGCCAGCAGGGCACGGGGAGAGGGAGGGCCGGAGGAGGATACGCAGTATTTT. This sequence encodes CASRARGEGGPEEDTQYF.

The table lists this clone with a few counts. This rearrangement joins TRBV19 to TRBJ2-3, with TRBD2 as a possible D gene (6 bases). The V gene's germline CDR1 is LNHDA and CDR2 SQIVND (reference sequence). CDR3 length: 13 residues. Trimming cost V 5 bases and J 0 bases, with 6 bases left between them. The CDR3 bases are TGTGCCAGTAGTGGGACTAGCACAGATACGCAGTATTTT. It translates to CASSGTSTDTQYF. Full variable domain (missing parts from reference TRBV19 and TRBJ2-3): DGGITQSPKYLFRKEGQNVTLSCEQNLNHDAMYWYRQDPGQGLRLIYYSQIVNDFQKGDIAEGYSVSREKKESFPLTVTSAQKNPTAFYLCASSGTSTDTQYFGPGTRLTVL.

The J gene is TRBJ1-2, the V gene TRBV5-4; 11 bases are a match to TRBD1. Losses at the gene ends were 2 bases for V and 7 bases for J; bases not matched to a gene: 4. This CDR3 comprises 14 residues. CDR1 SGHNT and CDR2 YYREEE come from the germline V gene (reference sequence). This CDR3 reads CASSFGQGAGGYTF. As DNA, the CDR3 is TGTGCCAGCAGCTTTGGACAGGGGGCTGGTGGCTACACCTTC.

Here the CDR3 reads CASSFSVDTSTDTQYF. The CDR3 DNA reads TGTGCCAGCAGTTTTTCCGTCGACACTAGCACAGATACGCAGTATTTT. The chain couples TRBV27 to TRBJ2-3; D is ambiguous. Per the germline V gene, CDR1 is MNHEY and CDR2 is SMNVEV (reference sequence). This CDR3 has 16 residues. Trimming shortened V by 3 bases and J by 0 bases, and 13 bases separated the two germline ends.

This clone is a singleton in its sample. V and J are TRBV27 and TRBJ2-1; 9 nucleotides agree with TRBD2. Germline-derived CDR1 and CDR2 are MNHEY and SMNVEV (reference sequence). The CDR3 has 16 amino acids. With V trimmed by 5 bases and J by 6 bases, 11 bases remained unmatched. The CDR3 protein is CASSPSTSGKPNEQFF. As DNA, the CDR3 is TGTGCCAGCAGTCCCTCGACTAGCGGTAAACCCAATGAGCAGTTCTTC.

The J gene is TRBJ2-7, the V gene TRBV7-3, with 7 bases identical to TRBD2. The V gene's germline CDR1 is SGHTA and CDR2 FQGTGA. This CDR3 contains 15 residues. V lost 5 bases, J lost 4 bases, and 11 bases stayed unmatched. The CDR3 DNA reads TGTGCCAGCAGCCCGGGCGTGGGGGAGGGATACGAGCAGTACTTC. Translation gives CASSPGVGEGYEQYF.

This clone was seen once. The chain is built from TRBV5-4 and TRBJ2-3; 10 bases map to TRBD2. The junction had 4 bases not matched to a gene; V was cut back by 0 bases and J by 6 bases. The CDR3 runs 15 residues. Germline assignment: CDR1 SGHNT and CDR2 YYREEE (reference sequence). Here the CDR3 DNA reads TGTGCCAGCAGCTTGGTACTAGCGGGAACTGATACGCAGTATTTT. Protein sequence: CASSLVLAGTDTQYF. Together with reference TRBV5-4 and TRBJ2-3, the CDR3 gives the full variable domain: ETGVTQSPTHLIKTRGQQVTLRCSSQSGHNTVSWYQQALGQGPQFIFQYYREEENGRGNFPPRFSGLQFPNYSSELNVNALELDDSALYLCASSLVLAGTDTQYFGPGTRLTVL.

This clone was seen a single time. The V gene is TRBV7-8, the J gene TRBJ1-2; D ambiguous. V was clipped by 5 bases and J by 3 bases, with 10 bases between them. Germline CDR1 SGHVS, CDR2 FQNEAQ. CDR3 length: 13 amino acids. The CDR3 DNA reads TGTGCCAGCAGCCCAGAGCCAGACTATGGCTACACCTTC. This encodes CASSPEPDYGYTF.

This clone appeared a single time. The genes are TRBV10-3 and TRBJ2-2, with D perhaps TRBD1 (7 bases). The CDR3 consists of 17 residues. Germline V gene data show CDR1 as ENHRY and CDR2 as SYGVKD. Trimming pared 2 bases from V and 6 bases from J, leaving 19 bases between. CDR3 coding DNA: TGTGCCATCAGTGAGCGCGGGACAGTCAGTAGCCCCGGGGAGCTGTTTTTT. It codes for CAISERGTVSSPGELFF.

This chain joins TRBV19 and TRBJ2-2; possibly TRBD1 for D (6 bases). Trimming removed 4 bases from V and 2 bases from J, with 14 bases in between. Germline V gene sequence: CDR1 LNHDA, CDR2 SQIVND (reference sequence). The CDR3 consists of 16 residues. The CDR3 loop reads CASSTSGTLNTGELFF. In DNA, the CDR3 is TGTGCCAGTAGTACATCCGGGACACTAAACACCGGGGAGCTGTTTTTT.

CDR3 sequence (DNA): TGTGCCAGCAGTGAGGGTTTCCGGGAGACCCAGTACTTC. Protein: CASSEGFRETQYF. This chain links TRBV6-1 with TRBJ2-5; D is uncertain. Germline-derived CDR1 and CDR2 are MNHNS and SASEGT. The CDR3 spans 13 residues. Trimming shortened V by 3 bases and J by 5 bases, and 10 bases separated the two germline ends.

The J gene is TRBJ2-7, the V gene TRBV27; D is uncertain. The germline CDR1 and CDR2 sequences are MNHEY and SMNVEV (reference sequence). Between the trimmed V and J ends, which lost 6 bases and 0 bases, there was a span of 12 bases. CDR3 length: 14 residues. CDR3 DNA sequence: TGTGCCAGCAGACGTGGACGCAGCTCCTACGAGCAGTACTTC. As protein: CASRRGRSSYEQYF.

The V gene is TRBV7-8, the J gene TRBJ2-3, with TRBD2 matching over 9 bases. The ends lost 3 bases at V and 3 bases at J; junction bases unmatched: 7. The germline V gene has CDR1 SGHVS and CDR2 FQNEAQ. The CDR3 length is 16 residues. CDR3 DNA sequence: TGTGCCAGCAGCTTCAACGGCGGGGGGGTTACAGATACGCAGTATTTT. The encoded protein is CASSFNGGGVTDTQYF. The full variable domain, in which reference TRBV7-8 and TRBJ2-3 provide the parts outside the CDR3, is GAGVSQSPRYKVAKRGQDVALRCDPISGHVSLFWYQQALGQGPEFLTYFQNEAQLDKSGLPSDRFFAERPEGSVSTLKIQRTQQEDSAVYLCASSFNGGGVTDTQYFGPGTRLTVL.